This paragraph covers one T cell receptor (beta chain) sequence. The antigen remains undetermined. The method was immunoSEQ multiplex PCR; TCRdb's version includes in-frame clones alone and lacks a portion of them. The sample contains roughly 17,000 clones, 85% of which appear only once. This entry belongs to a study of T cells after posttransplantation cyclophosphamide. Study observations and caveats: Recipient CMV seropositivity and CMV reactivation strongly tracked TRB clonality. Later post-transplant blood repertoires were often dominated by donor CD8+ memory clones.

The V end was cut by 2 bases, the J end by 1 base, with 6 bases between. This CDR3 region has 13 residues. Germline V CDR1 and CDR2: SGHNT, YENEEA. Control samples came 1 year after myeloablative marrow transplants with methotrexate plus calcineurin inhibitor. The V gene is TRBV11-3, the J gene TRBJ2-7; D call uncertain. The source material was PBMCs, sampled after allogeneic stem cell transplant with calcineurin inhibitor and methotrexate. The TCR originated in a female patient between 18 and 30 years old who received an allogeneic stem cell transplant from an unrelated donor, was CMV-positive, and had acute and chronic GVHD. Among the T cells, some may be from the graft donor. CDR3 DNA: TGTGCCAGCAGCTTAACTTCTTCCTACGAGCAGTACTTC. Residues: CASSLTSSYEQYF.